These 27 T cell receptor beta chains originate from one sample sequenced in a study of Ad26.COV2.S vaccination and SARS-CoV-2 variants. The table came from immunoSEQ multiplex PCR; TCRdb's copy has only in-frame clones and leaves some out. The sample carries over 90,000 clones, over 70% recorded once. Here the sequenced sample was peripheral blood, taken after recovery from COVID-19. The receptors derive from a human donor who had recovered from COVID-19.

The genes are TRBV6-5 and TRBJ2-3, with a possible D match to TRBD2 (6 bases). The CDR3 covers 14 residues. Germline V gene data show CDR1 as MNHEY and CDR2 as SVGAGI. Trimming left V 10 bases short and J 1 base short, with 15 bases between. CDR3 sequence reads: CATLTGLRTDTQYF. CDR3 coding DNA: TGTGCCACCCTAACGGGACTCCGCACAGATACGCAGTATTTT.

The chain employs TRBV10-3 and TRBJ1-2; no definite D call. The CDR3 sequence is 14 residues long. V was clipped by 2 bases and J by 7 bases, with 14 bases between them. Germline V CDR1 and CDR2: ENHRY, SYGVKD. The DNA for the CDR3 is TGTGCCATCAGTGAGAGGGAGCAGTCTGGTGGCTACACCTTC. This translates into CAISEREQSGGYTF.

CDR3 sequence: CASSLVPAGGEQYF. CDR3 nucleotides: TGTGCCAGCAGCTTGGTTCCGGCAGGGGGCGAGCAGTACTTC. The gene calls are TRBV5-5 and TRBJ2-7; 7 bases fit TRBD1. Germline CDR1 and CDR2: SGHKS and YYEKEE (reference sequence). V trimming: 0 bases; J trimming: 6 bases; junction bases outside the gene matches: 6. This CDR3 is 14 amino acids long.

J is TRBJ2-3 and V is TRBV5-4; D uncertain. Between the trimmed V and J ends, which lost 0 bases and 6 bases, there was a span of 8 bases. The germline V gene encodes CDR1 SGHNT and CDR2 YYREEE (reference sequence). The CDR3 extends over 13 amino acids. Here the CDR3 reads CASSLVGLDTQYF. CDR3 in DNA: TGTGCCAGCAGCTTGGTAGGGCTGGATACGCAGTATTTT.

This clone was seen only once. CDR3 sequence: CSDQPQHF. The CDR3 region has the DNA TGCAGCGATCAGCCCCAGCATTTT. This chain connects TRBV29-1 to TRBJ1-5, with D unresolved. Trimming cost V 7 bases and J 5 bases, with 0 bases left between them. This CDR3 spans 8 amino acids. The V gene's germline CDR1 is SQVTM and CDR2 ANQGSEA.

The gene calls are TRBV18 and TRBJ1-1; possibly TRBD1 for D (5 bases). The CDR3 extends over 14 amino acids. Germline loops: CDR1 KGHSH, CDR2 LQKENI. Trimming took off 1 base at V and 5 bases at J, with 11 bases between the two ends. The CDR3 nucleotides read TGTGCCAGCTCACCACTAGGGGAAGTAACTGAAGCTTTCTTT. Its protein product is CASSPLGEVTEAFF.

The genes are TRBV7-2 and TRBJ2-7, with TRBD2 matching 9 bases. The V segment lost 8 bases and the J segment 1 base; nucleotides outside the gene matches: 9. Germline V gene sequence: CDR1 SGHTA, CDR2 FQGNSA. This CDR3 has 15 amino acids. CDR3 protein: CASQTIAGESYEQYF. Here the CDR3 DNA reads TGTGCCAGCCAGACAATAGCGGGGGAGTCCTACGAGCAGTACTTC.

This chain links TRBV12-3 or TRBV12-4 with TRBJ1-1; 8 bases are shared with TRBD1. The V and J ends lost 5 bases and 3 bases, in that order; junction bases with no gene match: 2. The CDR3 has 13 amino acids. CDR3 protein: CASSGQGHTEAFF. The CDR3 DNA reads as TGTGCCAGCAGTGGACAGGGCCACACTGAAGCTTTCTTT.

At least ten counts were recorded for this clone. The chain combines TRBV6-5 with TRBJ1-6; the match to TRBD1 covers 8 bases. This CDR3 is built from 14 residues. The V gene's germline CDR1 is MNHEY and CDR2 SVGAGI. The V and J ends lost 8 bases and 10 bases, in that order; junction bases with no gene match: 10. CDR3 in DNA: TGTGCCAGCGGATCGACAGGGGCGCCATCACCCCTCCACTTT. It translates to CASGSTGAPSPLHF.

V usage is TRBV5-6 and J usage is TRBJ2-7, with 8 positions matching TRBD2. The germline V gene encodes CDR1 SGHDT and CDR2 YYEEEE. The length of the CDR3 is 14 residues. Trimming took 0 bases from V and 2 from J; bases not matched to a gene: 1. The CDR3 DNA reads as TGTGCCAGCAGCTTGGCGGGGGGGACCTACGAGCAGTACTTC. This translates into CASSLAGGTYEQYF. The full variable domain, rest sourced from reference TRBV5-6 and TRBJ2-7, is DAGVTQSPTHLIKTRGQQVTLRCSPKSGHDTVSWYQQALGQGPQFIFQYYEEEERQRGNFPDRFSGHQFPNYSSELNVNALLLGDSALYLCASSLAGGTYEQYFGPGTRLTVT.

This chain joins TRBV30 and TRBJ1-5; D is unclear. From germline, CDR1 is GTSNPN and CDR2 SVGIG (reference sequence). The CDR3 is 14 residues long. Trimming removed 6 bases from V and 8 bases from J, with 20 bases in between. CDR3 nucleotides: TGTGCCTGCCAAGGGCTTACCTCCGGGGAGCCCCAGCATTTT. This translates into CACQGLTSGEPQHF.

The genes are TRBV4-1 and TRBJ1-1; the D gene is possibly TRBD1 (5 bases). The V end lost 1 base, the J end lost 2 bases, and 14 bases lay between the germline ends. The CDR3 covers 16 residues. Per germline, CDR1 MGHRA and CDR2 YSYEKL. The CDR3 DNA reads TGCGCCAGCAGCCAAGTGGGGCCGGGGGAAAACACTGAAGCTTTCTTT. Translating gives CASSQVGPGENTEAFF.

The table lists this clone with a count of one. The chain has TRBV7-2 and TRBJ2-5, with 9 bases lining up with TRBD2. This CDR3 contains 15 residues. Germline V gene data show CDR1 as SGHTA and CDR2 as FQGNSA. The trim removed 1 base at V and 4 bases at J, leaving 4 bases unmatched. CDR3 in DNA: TGTGCCAGCAGCTTAGTTGCGGGGGGGCGAGAGACCCAGTACTTC. It translates to CASSLVAGGRETQYF. The entire variable domain, with the rest obtained from reference TRBV7-2 and TRBJ2-5, is as follows: GAGVSQSPSNKVTEKGKDVELRCDPISGHTALYWYRQSLGQGLEFLIYFQGNSAPDKSGLPSDRFSAERTGGSVSTLTIQRTQQEDSAVYLCASSLVAGGRETQYFGPGTRLLVL.

The chain combines TRBV6-5 with TRBJ1-1; D may be TRBD1 (5 bases). CDR1 and CDR2 (germline): MNHEY, SVGAGI. CDR3 length equals 12 residues. Trimming took off 7 bases at V and 1 base at J, with 7 bases between the two ends. The DNA of the CDR3 is TGTGCCAGCACCGACAGGAACACTGAAGCTTTCTTT. Its translation: CASTDRNTEAFF.

V gene TRBV6-2 or TRBV6-3 combines with J gene TRBJ1-4, with D uncertain. Between the trimmed V and J ends, which lost 5 bases and 3 bases, there was a span of 13 bases. The CDR3 length is 15 residues. Germline CDR1 and CDR2: MNHEY and SVGEGT. This CDR3 reads CASSADHGANEKLFF. CDR3 coding DNA: TGTGCCAGCAGTGCGGACCACGGGGCTAATGAAAAACTGTTTTTT.

The V and J genes are TRBV6-1 and TRBJ2-5; TRBD1 is a possible D gene (6 bases). Deletions cut 2 bases from V and 0 bases from J, with 10 bases between. The CDR3 has 15 residues. CDR1 and CDR2 from the germline V gene are MNHNS and SASEGT. Here the CDR3 reads CASSETTGYQETQYF. For the CDR3, the DNA is TGTGCCAGCAGTGAAACCACAGGGTACCAAGAGACCCAGTACTTC.

This chain links TRBV16 with TRBJ1-2, with D possibly matching TRBD1 (6 bases). The CDR3 contains 14 residues. In germline, CDR1 is KGHSY, CDR2 FQNENV. V was cut by 3 bases and J by 0 bases, with 8 bases left in between. The CDR3 region is CASSHQGTNYGYTF. CDR3 bases: TGTGCCAGCAGCCACCAGGGGACTAACTATGGCTACACCTTC. The whole variable domain, filled in from reference TRBV16 and TRBJ1-2, reads GEEVAQTPKHLVRGEGQKAKLYCAPIKGHSYVFWYQQVLKNEFKFLISFQNENVFDETGMPKERFSAKCLPNSPCSLEIQATKLEDSAVYFCASSHQGTNYGYTFGSGTRLTVV.

This rearrangement joins TRBV27 to TRBJ1-5; 7 bases agree with TRBD1. The germline CDR1 and CDR2 sequences are MNHEY and SMNVEV (reference sequence). The CDR3 runs 16 residues. V lost 0 bases to trimming and J lost 4 bases; unmatched junction nucleotides: 6. CDR3 amino acids: CASSLSVEGANQPQHF. The CDR3 DNA sequence: TGTGCCAGCAGTTTATCGGTCGAGGGGGCAAATCAGCCCCAGCATTTT.

The V gene is TRBV30, the J gene TRBJ1-3; possible D gene TRBD1, 5 bases. Trimming pared 3 bases from V and 8 bases from J, leaving 11 bases between. This CDR3 spans 12 amino acids. Per germline, CDR1 GTSNPN and CDR2 SVGIG (reference sequence). CDR3 DNA sequence: TGTGCCTGGAGCGCAGGGACGGACACCATATATTTT. Its protein product is CAWSAGTDTIYF. The full variable domain, its missing parts supplied by reference TRBV30 and TRBJ1-3, is SQTIHQWPATLVQPVGSPLSLECTVEGTSNPNLYWYRQAAGRGLQLLFYSVGIGQISSEVPQNLSASRPQDRQFILSSKKLLLSDSGFYLCAWSAGTDTIYFGEGSWLTVV.

This clone came up once. The chain's CDR3 is CASSPGVGQVAETQYF. The DNA of the CDR3 is TGTGCCAGTTCTCCGGGCGTGGGACAGGTCGCGGAGACCCAGTACTTC. This sequence joins TRBV19 and TRBJ2-5; TRBD1 matches 8 bases. J gave up 5 bases and V 8 bases, and 16 bases lay outside the gene matches. The CDR3 is made up of 16 amino acids. The germline gives CDR1 LNHDA, CDR2 SQIVND (reference sequence). Using reference TRBV19 and TRBJ2-5 for the parts outside the CDR3, the full variable domain is DGGITQSPKYLFRKEGQNVTLSCEQNLNHDAMYWYRQDPGQGLRLIYYSQIVNDFQKGDIAEGYSVSREKKESFPLTVTSAQKNPTAFYLCASSPGVGQVAETQYFGPGTRLLVL.

The rearrangement links TRBV19 to TRBJ2-5; D possibly uses TRBD1 or TRBD2 (6 bases each). The ends were cut back, 0 bases at V and 1 base at J, with 9 bases in the middle. CDR1 and CDR2 from the germline V gene are LNHDA and SQIVND (reference sequence). The CDR3 runs to 15 residues. The CDR3 region is CASSIDPGAQETQYF. Written as DNA, the CDR3 is TGTGCCAGTAGTATAGATCCGGGGGCCCAAGAGACCCAGTACTTC.

CDR3 in DNA: TGTGCCAGCAGACCCCCTAAAACAGGGGGTAATCAGCCCCAGCATTTT. Its protein is CASRPPKTGGNQPQHF. The gene calls are TRBV28 and TRBJ1-5; 8 bases align to TRBD1. After removal of 6 bases from V and 4 bases from J, the junction contained 11 bases not matched to a gene. Germline V CDR1 and CDR2: MDHEN, SYDVKM. The CDR3 has 16 residues.

This clone was seen a few times. The chain has TRBV6-2 or TRBV6-3 and TRBJ1-4; D is ambiguous. This CDR3 has 15 residues. The germline V and J ends were trimmed by 6 bases and 7 bases, with 18 bases remaining between them. The germline V gene encodes CDR1 MNHEY and CDR2 SVGEGT. CDR3 bases: TGTGCCAGCAGCTTAAAGAACCGGGGAATTGAAAAACTGTTTTTT. The encoded protein is CASSLKNRGIEKLFF.

V is TRBV11-3 and J is TRBJ2-1; no reliable D call. Trimming pared 6 bases from V and 3 bases from J, leaving 18 bases between. The CDR3 has 16 amino acids. Germline values: CDR1 SGHNT, CDR2 YENEEA. CDR3 sequence (DNA): TGTGCCAGCAGTCCGGGCCATAGCTGGGGCTACAATGAGCAGTTCTTC. Translated, it gives CASSPGHSWGYNEQFF. Variable domain in full (rest from reference TRBV11-3 and TRBJ2-1): EAGVVQSPRYKIIEKKQPVAFWCNPISGHNTLYWYLQNLGQGPELLIRYENEEAVDDSQLPKDRFSAERLKGVDSTLKIQPAELGDSAVYLCASSPGHSWGYNEQFFGPGTRLTVL.

The chain recombines TRBV11-2 with TRBJ1-1; TRBD1 is a possible D gene (5 bases). The CDR3 spans 14 residues. Germline CDR1 SGHAT, CDR2 FQNNGV. V dropped 5 bases and J dropped 3 bases, with 13 bases sitting between them. CDR3 loop: CASSPPLGDTEAFF. CDR3 coding DNA: TGTGCCAGCAGCCCGCCGTTAGGGGACACTGAAGCTTTCTTT.

This chain connects TRBV30 to TRBJ2-3, with D possibly being TRBD2 (7 bases). V lost 4 bases and J 4 bases, leaving 18 bases between the germline ends. CDR3 length: 15 residues. Looked up from germline, CDR1 is GTSNPN and CDR2 is SVGIG (reference sequence). In DNA form, the CDR3 reads TGTGCCTGGAATCTTGGGCGGGGGCACCCAGATACGCAGTATTTT. Its translation: CAWNLGRGHPDTQYF.

The J gene is TRBJ2-3, the V gene TRBV2, with 8 bases aligning to TRBD1. The germline V gene encodes CDR1 SNHLY and CDR2 FYNNEI. This CDR3 is built from 15 residues. Losses at the gene ends were 5 bases for V and 7 bases for J; bases not matched to a gene: 11. CDR3 region: CASSRDRNPSNTQYF. For the CDR3, the DNA is TGTGCCAGCAGTAGGGACAGGAACCCTTCTAATACGCAGTATTTT.